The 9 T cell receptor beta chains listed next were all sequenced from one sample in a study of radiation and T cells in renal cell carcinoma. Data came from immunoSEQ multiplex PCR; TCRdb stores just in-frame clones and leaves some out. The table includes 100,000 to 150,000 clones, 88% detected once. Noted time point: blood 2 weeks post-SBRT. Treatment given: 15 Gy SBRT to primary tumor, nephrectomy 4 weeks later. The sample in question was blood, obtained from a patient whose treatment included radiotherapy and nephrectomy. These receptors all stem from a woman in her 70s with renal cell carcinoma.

CDR3 bases: TGTGCCAGCAGCTTAGTAGGTAGCGGGGAGACCCAGTACTTC. It translates to CASSLVGSGETQYF. The rearrangement uses TRBV7-8 and TRBJ2-5, with TRBD2 matching over 7 bases. J lost 5 bases, V lost 1 base, and 4 bases had no gene match. This CDR3 spans 14 amino acids. Germline V lookup: CDR1 SGHVS, CDR2 FQNEAQ. The complete variable domain, with remaining parts taken from reference TRBV7-8 and TRBJ2-5, reads GAGVSQSPRYKVAKRGQDVALRCDPISGHVSLFWYQQALGQGPEFLTYFQNEAQLDKSGLPSDRFFAERPEGSVSTLKIQRTQQEDSAVYLCASSLVGSGETQYFGPGTRLLVL.

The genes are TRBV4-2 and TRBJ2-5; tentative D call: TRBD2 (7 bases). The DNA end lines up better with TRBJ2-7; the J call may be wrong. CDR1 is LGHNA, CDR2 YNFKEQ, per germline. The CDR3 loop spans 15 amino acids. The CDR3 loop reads CASSGGASYRYEQYF. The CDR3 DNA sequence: TGTGCCAGCAGCGGGGGGGCAAGTTACAGGTACGAGCAGTACTTC.

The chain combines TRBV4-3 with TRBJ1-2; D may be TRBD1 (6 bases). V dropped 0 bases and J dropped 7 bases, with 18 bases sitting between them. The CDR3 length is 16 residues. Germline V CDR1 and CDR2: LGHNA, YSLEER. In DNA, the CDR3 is TGCGCCAGCAGCCAAGATTTCCGGGGGCGAGTTGGTGGCTACACCTTC. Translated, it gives CASSQDFRGRVGGYTF.

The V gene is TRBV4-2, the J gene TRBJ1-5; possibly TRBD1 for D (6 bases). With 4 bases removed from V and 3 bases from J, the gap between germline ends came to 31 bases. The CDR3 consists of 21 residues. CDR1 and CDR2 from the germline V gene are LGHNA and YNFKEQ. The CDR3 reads CASSPSAPATGVVSHNQPQHF. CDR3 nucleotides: TGTGCCAGCAGCCCCAGCGCCCCGGCGACAGGTGTAGTCAGTCACAATCAGCCCCAGCATTTT.

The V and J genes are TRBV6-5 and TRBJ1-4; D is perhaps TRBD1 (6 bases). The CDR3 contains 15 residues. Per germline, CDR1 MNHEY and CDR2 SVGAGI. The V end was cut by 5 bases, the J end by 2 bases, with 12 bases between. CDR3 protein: CASSVRGLTNEKLFF. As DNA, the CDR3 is TGTGCCAGCAGTGTCAGGGGACTGACTAATGAAAAACTGTTTTTT.

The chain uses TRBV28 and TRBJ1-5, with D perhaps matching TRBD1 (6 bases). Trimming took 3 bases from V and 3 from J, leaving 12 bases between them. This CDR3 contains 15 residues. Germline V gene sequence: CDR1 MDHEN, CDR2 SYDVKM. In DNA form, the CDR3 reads TGTGCCAGCAGTTTTTACGGGACAAACAATCAGCCCCAGCATTTT. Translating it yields CASSFYGTNNQPQHF. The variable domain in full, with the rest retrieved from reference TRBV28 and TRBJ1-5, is DVKVTQSSRYLVKRTGEKVFLECVQDMDHENMFWYRQDPGLGLRLIYFSYDVKMKEKGDIPEGYSVSREKKERFSLILESASTNQTSMYLCASSFYGTNNQPQHFGDGTRLSIL.

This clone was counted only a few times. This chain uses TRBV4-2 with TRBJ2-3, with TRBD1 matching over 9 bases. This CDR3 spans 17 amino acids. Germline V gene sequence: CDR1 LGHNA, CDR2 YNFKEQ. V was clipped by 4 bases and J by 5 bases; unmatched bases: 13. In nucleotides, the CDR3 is TGTGCCAGCAGCCGGAGATTACCGGGACAGGGCGTAGATACGCAGTATTTT. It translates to CASSRRLPGQGVDTQYF.

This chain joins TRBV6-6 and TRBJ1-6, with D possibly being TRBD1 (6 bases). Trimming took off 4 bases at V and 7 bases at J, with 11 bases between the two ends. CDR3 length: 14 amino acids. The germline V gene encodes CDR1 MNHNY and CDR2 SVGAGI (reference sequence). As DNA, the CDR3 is TGTGCCAGCAGTTCACAGGGAATAAATTCACCCCTCCACTTT. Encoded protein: CASSSQGINSPLHF.

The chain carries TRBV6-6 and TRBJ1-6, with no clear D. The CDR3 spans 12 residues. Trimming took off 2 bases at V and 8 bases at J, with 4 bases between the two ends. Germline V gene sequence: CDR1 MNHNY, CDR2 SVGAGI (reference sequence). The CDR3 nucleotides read TGTGCCAGCAGTTACGGAGATTCACCCCTCCACTTT. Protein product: CASSYGDSPLHF.